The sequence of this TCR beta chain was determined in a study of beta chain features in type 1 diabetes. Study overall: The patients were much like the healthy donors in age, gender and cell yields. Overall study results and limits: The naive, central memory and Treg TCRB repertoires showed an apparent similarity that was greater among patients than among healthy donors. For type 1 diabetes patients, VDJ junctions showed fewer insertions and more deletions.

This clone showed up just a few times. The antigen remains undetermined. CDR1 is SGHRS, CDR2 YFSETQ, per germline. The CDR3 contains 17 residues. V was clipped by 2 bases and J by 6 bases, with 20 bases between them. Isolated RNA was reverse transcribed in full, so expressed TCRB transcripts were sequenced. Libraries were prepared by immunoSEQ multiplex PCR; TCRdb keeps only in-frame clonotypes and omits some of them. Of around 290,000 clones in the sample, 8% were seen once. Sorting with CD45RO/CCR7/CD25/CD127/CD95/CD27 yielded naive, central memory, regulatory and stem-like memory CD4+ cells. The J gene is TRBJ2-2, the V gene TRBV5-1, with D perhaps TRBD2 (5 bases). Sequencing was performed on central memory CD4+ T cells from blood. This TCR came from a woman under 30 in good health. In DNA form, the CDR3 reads TGCGCCAGCAGCTTCATTGCACCGGGGTTGAATCCCGGGGAGCTGTTTTTT. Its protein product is CASSFIAPGLNPGELFF. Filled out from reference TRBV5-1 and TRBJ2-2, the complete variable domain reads KAGVTQTPRYLIKTRGQQVTLSCSPISGHRSVSWYQQTPGQGLQFLFEYFSETQRNKGNFPGRFSGRQFSNSRSEMNVSTLELGDSALYLCASSFIAPGLNPGELFFGEGSRLTVL.